Listed here are 29 T cell receptor beta chains from one sample, sequenced in a study of T-cell memory formation after mild COVID-19. TCRdb re-analysed the 5' RACE reads in MiXCR, keeping a single row per CDR3 protein. This table has around 470,000 distinct CDR3 sequences, 20% appearing once. Sequencing used PBMCs or a T cell subset sorted from them (not recorded which). The receptor source for this set is an adult woman who had mild COVID-19 (a few samples of this study predate the infection). Cell type and time point are not known.

The genes are TRBV19 and TRBJ1-5; D is ambiguous. CDR1 is LNHDA, CDR2 SQIVND, per germline (reference sequence). The CDR3 contains 16 residues. Trimming left V 0 bases short and J 0 bases short, with 9 bases between. CDR3 DNA: TGTGCCAGTAGTATAGAAGCAGTTAGTAGCAATCAGCCCCAGCATTTT. It yields the protein CASSIEAVSSNQPQHF.

This clonotype was counted a few times. CDR3 sequence reads: CASTRWGGAPTSDEQYF. CDR3 coding DNA: TGTGCCAGCACCCGGTGGGGCGGCGCTCCTACATCGGACGAGCAGTACTTC. The gene calls are TRBV7-8 and TRBJ2-7, with D tentatively TRBD1 (5 bases). The CDR3 has 17 amino acids. Trimming removed 7 bases at V and 5 bases at J, with 27 bases between. The germline CDR1 and CDR2 sequences are SGHVS and FQNEAQ.

V gene TRBV25-1 combines with J gene TRBJ2-1; 9 nucleotides match TRBD2. With 7 bases clipped from V and 9 bases from J, the junction kept 7 bases outside the gene matches. The CDR3 sequence is 13 residues long. From germline, CDR1 is MGHDK and CDR2 SYGVNS. The CDR3 here is CASTVSGSSEQFF. CDR3 bases: TGTGCCAGCACCGTTAGCGGGAGTAGTGAGCAGTTCTTC.

This clonotype was detected ten times or more. This rearrangement joins TRBV11-2 to TRBJ2-1; D is perhaps TRBD2 (5 bases). CDR3 length equals 13 residues. V dropped 3 bases and J dropped 3 bases, with 6 bases sitting between them. CDR1 and CDR2 (germline): SGHAT, FQNNGV. The CDR3 nucleotides are TGTGCCAGCAGCTTCGGACTCTACAATGAGCAGTTCTTC. It codes for CASSFGLYNEQFF.

V and J are TRBV7-6 and TRBJ2-2, with TRBD1 matching over 7 bases. J gave up 4 bases and V 3 bases, and 11 bases lay outside the gene matches. The CDR3 contains 17 residues. Germline values: CDR1 SGHVS, CDR2 FNYEAQ. DNA for the CDR3: TGTGCCAGCAGCTTGGGCATACAGGGGACGGGCACCGGGGAGCTGTTTTTT. Encoded protein: CASSLGIQGTGTGELFF.

The chain is built from TRBV24-1 and TRBJ2-2; D is ambiguous. V lost 1 base to trimming and J lost 1 base, with 12 bases between them. The CDR3 length is 17 residues. From germline, CDR1 is KGHDR and CDR2 SFDVKD. CDR3 sequence reads: CATSDFERAGNTGELFF. Written as DNA, the CDR3 is TGTGCCACCAGTGATTTTGAACGAGCTGGGAACACCGGGGAGCTGTTTTTT.

This chain links TRBV3-1 with TRBJ2-3, with D possibly TRBD2 on 6 matching bases. There are 15 residues in the CDR3. Germline V lookup: CDR1 LGHDT, CDR2 YNNKEL (reference sequence). V lost 1 base and J 3 bases, leaving 11 bases between the germline ends. This CDR3 is CASSQVGRITDTQYF. Written as DNA, the CDR3 is TGTGCCAGCAGCCAAGTAGGGAGGATAACAGATACGCAGTATTTT.

In this sample, this clonotype turned up a few times. V is TRBV7-9 and J is TRBJ1-6; weak D call: TRBD1 (6 bases). V lost 1 base and J lost 14, with 15 bases in between. The CDR3 is 14 residues long. Germline CDR1 SEHNR, CDR2 FQNEAQ (reference sequence). The CDR3 sequence: CASSLEGGTLALHF. DNA for the CDR3: TGTGCCAGCAGCTTAGAGGGGGGGACCTTGGCCCTCCACTTT. Full variable domain (outside the CDR3, taken from reference TRBV7-9 and TRBJ1-6): DTGVSQNPRHKITKRGQNVTFRCDPISEHNRLYWYRQTLGQGPEFLTYFQNEAQLEKSRLLSDRFSAERPKGSFSTLEIQRTEQGDSAMYLCASSLEGGTLALHFGNGTRLTVT.

The chain recombines TRBV6-6 with TRBJ2-1; no definite D call. The CDR3 has 17 residues. CDR1 MNHNY and CDR2 SVGAGI come from the germline V gene (reference sequence). V lost 6 bases to trimming and J lost 1 base, with 19 bases between them. CDR3: CASSPQRGTVSYNEQFF. CDR3 nucleotides: TGTGCCAGCAGCCCACAGCGCGGCACCGTATCCTACAATGAGCAGTTCTTC.

CDR3 in amino acids: CARTGEPSNQPQHF. CDR3 DNA sequence: TGTGCCAGAACAGGGGAACCTAGCAATCAGCCCCAGCATTTT. The chain carries TRBV21-1 and TRBJ1-5; TRBD1, the table's D call, was not compared with the DNA. TRBV21-1 is given as a pseudogene. The CDR3 is 14 amino acids.

This clonotype came up many times. The chain uses TRBV24-1 and TRBJ2-2, with 10 bases that match TRBD2. The CDR3 is 17 amino acids. Germline trimming cut 3 bases from V and 1 base from J; bases unmatched to any gene: 4. Germline CDR1 reads KGHDR; CDR2 reads SFDVKD. The CDR3: CATSDPLAGENTGELFF. CDR3 DNA sequence: TGTGCCACCAGTGATCCTCTAGCGGGAGAGAACACCGGGGAGCTGTTTTTT.

This chain uses TRBV12-3 or TRBV12-4 with TRBJ2-6; D not resolved. Trimming left V 6 bases short and J 6 bases short, with 9 bases between. The CDR3 runs 13 residues. The CDR3 sequence is CASSREAANVLTF. In DNA form, the CDR3 reads TGTGCCAGCAGCCGTGAAGCGGCCAACGTCCTGACTTTC.

As DNA, the CDR3 is TGTGCCAGCGACAGGGGCATCTACGAGCAGTACTTC. Translation gives CASDRGIYEQYF. The V and J genes are TRBV6-7 and TRBJ2-7; 8 positions match TRBD1. TRBV6-7 is filed as an ORF, its function uncertain. V lost 8 bases to trimming and J lost 3 bases; unmatched junction nucleotides: 3. This CDR3 has 12 amino acids.

The chain combines TRBV11-2 with TRBJ2-7; D possibly corresponds to TRBD2 (5 bases). CDR1 and CDR2 from the germline V gene are SGHAT and FQNNGV. V was shortened by 5 bases and J by 0 bases, with 14 bases between the two germline ends. The CDR3 consists of 15 residues. CDR3 sequence reads: CASSPHYGSSYEQYF. The CDR3 DNA reads as TGTGCCAGCAGCCCCCATTATGGGAGCTCCTACGAGCAGTACTTC.

The rearrangement links TRBV7-2 to TRBJ2-7; 9 bases are shared with TRBD1. This CDR3 is 14 amino acids long. From germline, CDR1 is SGHTA and CDR2 FQGNSA. J was trimmed by 5 bases and V by 6 bases; bases with no gene match: 8. CDR3 DNA: TGTGCCAGCAGTCCCGGGACAGGGTGGCACGAGCAGTACTTC. Translation: CASSPGTGWHEQYF.

This chain links TRBV5-1 with TRBJ2-7; no clear D gene. Trimming took off 4 bases at V and 5 bases at J, with 19 bases between the two ends. The CDR3 extends over 15 amino acids. Looked up from germline, CDR1 is SGHRS and CDR2 is YFSETQ. As DNA, the CDR3 is TGCGCCAGCAGCGAAGGCCAAGGGCTAGTCGACGAGCAGTACTTC. Protein: CASSEGQGLVDEQYF.

The chain has TRBV5-1 and TRBJ2-2; no clear D. The germline V and J ends were trimmed by 0 bases and 6 bases, with 12 bases remaining between them. The CDR3 runs 15 residues. Looked up from germline, CDR1 is SGHRS and CDR2 is YFSETQ. For the CDR3, the DNA is TGCGCCAGCAGCTTGGTGTCGGTTGTGGCCGGGGAGCTGTTTTTT. Amino acid sequence: CASSLVSVVAGELFF. The full variable domain, rest sourced from reference TRBV5-1 and TRBJ2-2, is KAGVTQTPRYLIKTRGQQVTLSCSPISGHRSVSWYQQTPGQGLQFLFEYFSETQRNKGNFPGRFSGRQFSNSRSEMNVSTLELGDSALYLCASSLVSVVAGELFFGEGSRLTVL.

The chain has TRBV25-1 and TRBJ2-7, with D tentatively TRBD1 (5 bases). Trimming left V 3 bases short and J 6 bases short, with 12 bases between. The germline V gene encodes CDR1 MGHDK and CDR2 SYGVNS. CDR3 length: 13 residues. The CDR3 loop reads CASSDQTRAEQYF. CDR3 nucleotide sequence: TGTGCCAGCAGTGACCAGACCAGGGCCGAGCAGTACTTC.

This clonotype came up a few times. The chain is built from TRBV29-1 and TRBJ1-1, with 7 bases identical to TRBD1. The germline V gene has CDR1 SQVTM and CDR2 ANQGSEA. The CDR3 runs to 14 residues. The trim removed 2 bases at V and 5 bases at J, leaving 8 bases unmatched. CDR3 residues: CSVEHRGGSTEAFF. CDR3 nucleotides: TGCAGCGTTGAACACAGGGGAGGGAGTACTGAAGCTTTCTTT.

The sample holds a few counts of this clonotype. This rearrangement joins TRBV5-1 to TRBJ2-7, with D perhaps matching TRBD1 (6 bases). Germline CDR1 reads SGHRS; CDR2 reads YFSETQ. The CDR3 spans 14 residues. V gave up 5 bases and J gave up 0 bases, with 12 bases separating them. For the CDR3, the DNA is TGCGCCAGCAGGGTCTGGACAGACTCCTACGAGCAGTACTTC. Protein sequence: CASRVWTDSYEQYF. Using reference TRBV5-1 and TRBJ2-7 for the parts outside the CDR3, the full variable domain is KAGVTQTPRYLIKTRGQQVTLSCSPISGHRSVSWYQQTPGQGLQFLFEYFSETQRNKGNFPGRFSGRQFSNSRSEMNVSTLELGDSALYLCASRVWTDSYEQYFGPGTRLTVT.

This chain uses TRBV20-1 with TRBJ2-4; D is perhaps TRBD1 (6 bases). Trimming removed 3 bases from V and 7 bases from J, with 13 bases in between. Germline CDR1 is DFQATT and CDR2 is SNEGSKA (reference sequence). The CDR3 covers 13 residues. CDR3 residues: CSASQGLGNIQYF. The CDR3, as DNA: TGCAGTGCTAGTCAGGGGCTCGGGAACATTCAGTACTTC.

The chain links TRBV20-1 to TRBJ1-6; TRBD1 might be the D (5 bases). V lost 8 bases and J lost 6, with 23 bases in between. This CDR3 is built from 16 residues. Per the germline V gene, CDR1 is DFQATT and CDR2 is SNEGSKA (reference sequence). The DNA of the CDR3 is TGCAGTTCTGGGACTGAAGGGGATGTCGGTAATTCACCCCTCCACTTT. Translation gives CSSGTEGDVGNSPLHF.

This clonotype was observed a few times. The chain links TRBV5-5 to TRBJ1-2; 8 bases fit TRBD1. The CDR3 extends over 14 amino acids. In germline, CDR1 is SGHKS, CDR2 YYEKEE (reference sequence). V shed 3 bases, J shed 5 bases, and the junction held 6 bases outside the gene matches. Here the CDR3 DNA reads TGTGCCAGCAGCTGGACAGGGTCGGGGTATGGCTACACCTTC. This sequence encodes CASSWTGSGYGYTF.

The genes are TRBV7-8 and TRBJ1-5, with a possible D match to TRBD1 (5 bases). The germline V gene has CDR1 SGHVS and CDR2 FQNEAQ. V gave up 5 bases and J gave up 7 bases, with 21 bases separating them. CDR3 length: 16 amino acids. The CDR3 bases are TGTGCCAGCAGCCCGATGGAGCCTTTTAGGGGCCAGCCCCAGCATTTT. As protein: CASSPMEPFRGQPQHF.

CDR3 region: CASSQVSAPEAFF. DNA of the CDR3: TGTGCCAGCAGCCAAGTTTCGGCACCCGAAGCTTTCTTT. The chain links TRBV3-1 to TRBJ1-1; D is uncertain. The CDR3 has 13 residues. Trimming shortened V by 1 base and J by 8 bases, and 11 bases separated the two germline ends. CDR1 and CDR2 (germline): LGHDT, YNNKEL (reference sequence).

CDR3 region: CSATGTSGRVSYNEQFF. In DNA, the CDR3 is TGCAGTGCTACCGGGACTAGCGGGAGGGTTTCCTACAATGAGCAGTTCTTC. The rearrangement joins TRBV20-1 to TRBJ2-1; TRBD2 agrees at 16 bases. CDR1 is DFQATT, CDR2 SNEGSKA, per germline (reference sequence). This CDR3 comprises 17 residues. V lost 4 bases to trimming and J lost 1 base; unmatched junction nucleotides: 4.

This clonotype was detected a few times. V usage is TRBV20-1 and J usage is TRBJ2-1; D gene unclear. Germline V gene sequence: CDR1 DFQATT, CDR2 SNEGSKA (reference sequence). Trimming pared 7 bases from V and 0 bases from J, leaving 22 bases between. The CDR3 extends over 17 amino acids. The CDR3 is CSVNRPDRVYSYNEQFF. The CDR3 DNA follows: TGCAGTGTCAACCGCCCCGACCGGGTTTACTCCTACAATGAGCAGTTCTTC.

V gene TRBV7-2 combines with J gene TRBJ2-2; perhaps TRBD2 as D (5 bases). This CDR3 has 15 residues. Germline CDR1 SGHTA, CDR2 FQGNSA. The V gene lost 0 bases and the J gene lost 7 bases, with 12 bases spanning the gap. The CDR3 sequence is CASSLARVVGGELFF. CDR3 DNA: TGTGCCAGCAGCTTAGCGAGGGTCGTTGGCGGGGAGCTGTTTTTT.

The V and J genes are TRBV15 and TRBJ2-1; TRBD2 agrees at 13 bases. Germline lookup yields CDR1 LNHNV and CDR2 YYDKDF (reference sequence). This CDR3 has 18 amino acids. With V trimmed by 5 bases and J by 4 bases, 11 bases remained unmatched. This chain's CDR3 is CATSRPSRGLAGYNEQFF. As DNA, the CDR3 is TGTGCCACCAGCCGGCCTTCGCGGGGACTAGCGGGATACAATGAGCAGTTCTTC. Variable domain in full (rest from reference TRBV15 and TRBJ2-1): DAMVIQNPRYQVTQFGKPVTLSCSQTLNHNVMYWYQQKSSQAPKLLFHYYDKDFNNEADTPDNFQSRRPNTSFCFLDIRSPGLGDTAMYLCATSRPSRGLAGYNEQFFGPGTRLTVL.